The next 4 T cell receptor beta chains were all read from a single sample in a study of graft-versus-host responses after intestinal transplantation. Assay used: immunoSEQ multiplex PCR; TCRdb lists only in-frame clones, some missing. The sample gives some 4,400 clones, around 30% of which show up once; roughly 4.5% is in the top ten. The source material was alloreactive CD4+ T cells from a mixed lymphocyte reaction culture, sampled before intestinal transplant. As to subset: CFSE-low proliferating T cells sorted from roughly 6-day pre-transplant mixed lymphocyte reaction (GvH or HvG direction). The origin of the receptors is a human patient who received an intestinal transplant.

The CDR3 DNA reads TGTGCCAGCAGCGAGGGTGCCTACTATGGCTACACCTTC. Translating gives CASSEGAYYGYTF. The rearrangement links TRBV11-2 to TRBJ1-2; no clear D gene. Trimming removed 5 bases at V and 3 bases at J, with 10 bases between. The CDR3 runs to 13 residues. The germline gives CDR1 SGHAT, CDR2 FQNNGV.

In this sample, this clone turned up a few times. A read error is possible here, since a much larger clone lies one base away. Other DNA sequences in the same sample also yield this CDR3. The chain combines TRBV10-1 with TRBJ2-2; 9 nucleotides align to TRBD2. V was pared by 6 bases and J by 5 bases, with 10 bases of the junction left unmatched. Germline V gives CDR1 WNHNN, CDR2 SYGVQD (reference sequence). The CDR3 consists of 16 residues. CDR3 DNA sequence: TGCGCCAGCAGCCCACGACTCGCGGGAGGGACCGGGGAGCTGTTTTTT. Amino acids: CASSPRLAGGTGELFF.

This clone was seen more than once but under ten times. The chain links TRBV18 to TRBJ2-3; 7 bases are shared with TRBD1. Germline assignment: CDR1 KGHSH and CDR2 LQKENI. The CDR3 sequence is 14 residues long. Trimming at V came to 3 bases and at J to 5 bases, leaving 5 bases not matched to a gene. For the CDR3, the DNA is TGTGCCAGCTCACCTATTGACAGGGAAGATACGCAGTATTTT. Protein: CASSPIDREDTQYF.

This clone has more than one count but fewer than ten. V is TRBV2 and J is TRBJ2-7; TRBD1 matches at 7 bases. Germline CDR1 and CDR2: SNHLY and FYNNEI. After removal of 4 bases from V and 2 bases from J, the junction contained 17 bases not matched to a gene. CDR3 length equals 18 residues. The CDR3 reads CASSAPSDMTGKPYEQYF. The CDR3 region has the DNA TGTGCCAGCAGTGCCCCATCAGACATGACAGGGAAGCCCTACGAGCAGTACTTC.